Listed here are 32 T cell receptor beta chains from one sample, sequenced in a study of technical replicates of blood from several donors. Generated by immunoSEQ multiplex PCR, the TCRdb table keeps only in-frame clones and is missing some. This table holds around 100,000 clones, approximately 96% found once. Specimen: T cells isolated from PBMCs. All receptors derive from a human donor in good health.

The genes are TRBV30 and TRBJ2-7, with 13 bases fitting TRBD2. This CDR3 has 14 amino acids. Looked up from germline, CDR1 is GTSNPN and CDR2 is SVGIG (reference sequence). The V gene end was trimmed by 5 bases and the J gene end by 4 bases; junction bases not matched to a gene: 5. Here the CDR3 DNA reads TGTGCCTGGGCCGGGACTAGCGGGATATACGAGCAGTACTTC. Translation: CAWAGTSGIYEQYF.

This chain joins TRBV12-5 and TRBJ1-1; weak D call: TRBD1 (6 bases). Germline V gives CDR1 LGHNT, CDR2 FRNRAP. The CDR3 has 13 residues. V lost 7 bases and J 8 bases, leaving 17 bases between the germline ends. This chain's CDR3 is CASANRVVGEAFF. CDR3 in DNA: TGTGCTAGTGCGAACAGGGTAGTAGGAGAAGCTTTCTTT.

Regarding this clone: At one end the junction does not follow the germline gene, possibly because of a read error. The chain combines TRBV7-2 with TRBJ2-3; no clear D gene. Germline V gene lookup returns CDR1 SGHTA and CDR2 FQGNSA. This CDR3 comprises 14 residues. The DNA of the CDR3 is TGTGCCAGCAGTTTAGCAACTAGCACAGATACGCAGTATTTT. It translates to CASSLATSTDTQYF.

This CDR3 is CATSRAGSNTEAFF. The CDR3 DNA is TGTGCCACCAGCAGAGCAGGCTCGAACACTGAAGCTTTCTTT. The J gene is TRBJ1-1, the V gene TRBV15, with unresolved D. Trimming took off 1 base at V and 1 base at J, with 7 bases between the two ends. Per the germline V gene, CDR1 is LNHNV and CDR2 is YYDKDF (reference sequence). CDR3 length: 14 amino acids.

The chain has TRBV25-1 and TRBJ2-7; 7 bases are shared with TRBD1. Germline V gene lookup returns CDR1 MGHDK and CDR2 SYGVNS. Trimming removed 4 bases from V and 5 bases from J; junction bases left unmatched: 11. This CDR3 comprises 15 residues. CDR3: CASSAPQGVLDEQYF. The CDR3 nucleotides are TGTGCCAGCAGTGCACCTCAGGGGGTTCTCGACGAGCAGTACTTC.

The chain carries TRBV6-5 and TRBJ2-1; 9 bases map to TRBD2. Germline CDR1 and CDR2: MNHEY and SVGAGI. Losses at the gene ends were 5 bases for V and 5 bases for J; bases not matched to a gene: 7. The CDR3 is made up of 15 amino acids. The DNA of the CDR3 is TGTGCCAGCAGTATCCTAGCGGGAACCCACAATGAGCAGTTCTTC. Its protein product is CASSILAGTHNEQFF.

J is TRBJ1-1 and V is TRBV18; perhaps TRBD1 as D (6 bases). V was trimmed by 5 bases and J by 6 bases, leaving 22 bases between them. CDR1 and CDR2 (germline): KGHSH, LQKENI. CDR3 size: 16 residues. The CDR3 DNA reads TGTGCCAGCTCATCGGCCGTCACAGGGAGAAGCGCTGAAGCTTTCTTT. Translating it yields CASSSAVTGRSAEAFF.

The chain joins TRBV7-9 to TRBJ1-2; no firm D call. The CDR3 sequence is 14 residues long. Per germline, CDR1 SEHNR and CDR2 FQNEAQ (reference sequence). The V gene lost 1 base and the J gene lost 0 bases, with 6 bases spanning the gap. The CDR3 loop is CASSLGLSNYGYTF. In nucleotides, the CDR3 is TGTGCCAGCAGCTTAGGCCTATCTAACTATGGCTACACCTTC.

The rearrangement links TRBV7-9 to TRBJ1-1, with TRBD1 identical over 8 bases. Looked up from germline, CDR1 is SEHNR and CDR2 is FQNEAQ (reference sequence). J lost 8 bases, V lost 3 bases, and 2 bases had no gene match. The CDR3 totals 12 residues. CDR3 sequence (DNA): TGTGCCAGCAGCTTGTGGACAGGGGAAGCTTTCTTT. Protein: CASSLWTGEAFF. Full variable domain (rest looked up from reference TRBV7-9 and TRBJ1-1): DTGVSQNPRHKITKRGQNVTFRCDPISEHNRLYWYRQTLGQGPEFLTYFQNEAQLEKSRLLSDRFSAERPKGSFSTLEIQRTEQGDSAMYLCASSLWTGEAFFGQGTRLTVV.

The CDR3 is CASSLEGGRAYEQYF. In DNA, the CDR3 is TGCGCCAGCAGCTTGGAGGGCGGGAGGGCCTACGAGCAGTACTTC. The chain links TRBV5-1 to TRBJ2-7; 9 bases line up with TRBD2. The trim removed 0 bases at V and 2 bases at J, leaving 3 bases unmatched. This CDR3 region has 15 residues. Germline CDR1 reads SGHRS; CDR2 reads YFSETQ.

The rearrangement joins TRBV6-1 to TRBJ1-2; D is perhaps TRBD1 (5 bases). This CDR3 comprises 14 residues. The germline V gene encodes CDR1 MNHNS and CDR2 SASEGT. V was pared by 0 bases and J by 8 bases, with 13 bases between. CDR3 sequence: CASSEAPQGGGYTF. The CDR3, as DNA: TGTGCCAGCAGTGAAGCGCCCCAGGGAGGAGGCTACACCTTC.

The V and J genes are TRBV5-8 and TRBJ2-3, with TRBD1 identical over 8 bases. This CDR3 contains 16 residues. V dropped 7 bases and J dropped 2; count of bases not matched to a gene: 12. The germline CDR1 and CDR2 sequences are SGHTS and YDEGEE. CDR3 DNA: TGTGCCAGCGTTCCAAGACAGGGGCGTTACACAGATACGCAGTATTTT. As protein: CASVPRQGRYTDTQYF.

The V gene is TRBV7-8, the J gene TRBJ1-1; D remains ambiguous. Germline CDR1 SGHVS, CDR2 FQNEAQ. The CDR3 spans 21 residues. V lost 6 bases and J lost 3, with 35 bases in between. This chain's CDR3 is CASRRIGEGEAWSAMDTEAFF. CDR3 nucleotide sequence: TGTGCCAGCAGGAGGATAGGAGAGGGTGAGGCATGGTCTGCGATGGACACTGAAGCTTTCTTT.

The chain recombines TRBV19 with TRBJ1-2; the match to TRBD1 covers 7 bases. Trimming took 3 bases from V and 7 from J; bases not matched to a gene: 11. Germline V lookup: CDR1 LNHDA, CDR2 SQIVND (reference sequence). The CDR3 contains 15 residues. This chain's CDR3 is CASSMPATGSRGYTF. The CDR3 coding sequence is TGTGCCAGTAGTATGCCCGCGACAGGGAGCCGTGGCTACACCTTC.

The chain carries TRBV7-8 and TRBJ2-7; TRBD1 matches at 9 bases. The germline CDR1 and CDR2 sequences are SGHVS and FQNEAQ. J gave up 8 bases and V 2 bases, and 4 bases lay outside the gene matches. CDR3 length: 13 amino acids. CDR3: CASSLRDREKQYF. The CDR3 region has the DNA TGTGCCAGCAGCTTACGGGACAGGGAAAAGCAGTACTTC.

This clone appeared a few times. This chain uses TRBV30 with TRBJ1-1; TRBD1 aligns across 9 bases. CDR1 and CDR2 from the germline V gene are GTSNPN and SVGIG (reference sequence). V shed 3 bases and J 4 bases; nucleotides not matched to a gene: 9. This CDR3 has 15 amino acids. The CDR3 here is CAWSLHATGGTEAFF. For the CDR3, the DNA is TGTGCCTGGAGCCTCCACGCGACAGGGGGCACTGAAGCTTTCTTT.

The chain recombines TRBV18 with TRBJ2-7; TRBD1 might be the D (6 bases). Trimming took 3 bases from V and 2 from J, leaving 11 bases between them. Germline CDR1 KGHSH, CDR2 LQKENI. The CDR3 has 14 amino acids. CDR3 bases: TGTGCCAGCTCACCGACAGGCCGAGCCTACGAGCAGTACTTC. It yields the protein CASSPTGRAYEQYF.

In this sample, this clone turned up once. The J gene is TRBJ2-4, the V gene TRBV21-1; TRBD1, the table's D call, was not compared with the DNA. TRBV21-1 is reported as a pseudogene. The CDR3 has 17 amino acids. The CDR3 here is CASSTPHPGGAENIQYF. The CDR3 DNA is TGTGCCAGCAGCACGCCCCACCCAGGGGGCGCAGAAAACATTCAGTACTTC.

This clone has just one count. This chain joins TRBV25-1 and TRBJ1-2; D is possibly TRBD1 (6 bases). Looked up from germline, CDR1 is MGHDK and CDR2 is SYGVNS. V shed 4 bases and J shed 8 bases, with 17 bases lying between them. This CDR3 comprises 14 residues. The DNA of the CDR3 is TGTGCCAGCAGTGGGATATCGACAGGTCGCGGCTACACCTTC. Protein: CASSGISTGRGYTF.

This sequence joins TRBV5-1 and TRBJ1-2, with D possibly matching TRBD1 (6 bases). The CDR3 extends over 16 amino acids. Germline CDR1 reads SGHRS; CDR2 reads YFSETQ. V was clipped by 0 bases and J by 8 bases, with 20 bases between them. Written as DNA, the CDR3 is TGCGCCAGCAGCTTGGCCCTCGGGGGGCCCTCGGGCGGCTACACCTTC. Its protein is CASSLALGGPSGGYTF.

V and J are TRBV9 and TRBJ2-5; 11 positions match TRBD2. The CDR3 spans 17 residues. V dropped 4 bases and J dropped 1; count of bases not matched to a gene: 9. Germline loops: CDR1 SGDLS, CDR2 YYNGEE. DNA for the CDR3: TGTGCCAGCAGCCCGAGGGGACTAGCGGCATCCCAAGAGACCCAGTACTTC. Translation gives CASSPRGLAASQETQYF. Drawing the rest from reference TRBV9 and TRBJ2-5, the complete variable domain is DSGVTQTPKHLITATGQRVTLRCSPRSGDLSVYWYQQSLDQGLQFLIQYYNGEERAKGNILERFSAQQFPDLHSELNLSSLELGDSALYFCASSPRGLAASQETQYFGPGTRLLVL.

The gene calls are TRBV7-2 and TRBJ1-5; 8 bases match TRBD1. The CDR3 covers 13 residues. V trimming: 4 bases; J trimming: 5 bases; junction bases outside the gene matches: 1. Germline V CDR1 and CDR2: SGHTA, FQGNSA. The DNA of the CDR3 is TGTGCCAGCAGCTGGGACAGGTATCAGCCCCAGCATTTT. This encodes CASSWDRYQPQHF. Full variable domain (missing parts from reference TRBV7-2 and TRBJ1-5): GAGVSQSPSNKVTEKGKDVELRCDPISGHTALYWYRQSLGQGLEFLIYFQGNSAPDKSGLPSDRFSAERTGGSVSTLTIQRTQQEDSAVYLCASSWDRYQPQHFGDGTRLSIL.

The chain employs TRBV7-2 and TRBJ2-3; tentative D call: TRBD1 (5 bases). The CDR3 contains 15 residues. V gave up 1 base and J gave up 1 base, with 9 bases separating them. Germline loops: CDR1 SGHTA, CDR2 FQGNSA. The CDR3 reads CASSLEVRGTDTQYF. The DNA of the CDR3 is TGTGCCAGCAGCTTAGAAGTCAGGGGCACAGATACGCAGTATTTT.

V is TRBV5-4 and J is TRBJ2-3; no clear D gene. Germline CDR1 SGHNT, CDR2 YYREEE (reference sequence). The ends were cut back, 2 bases at V and 1 base at J, with 8 bases in the middle. The CDR3 totals 14 residues. CDR3 nucleotides: TGTGCCAGCAGCTTTTTTCGGGGCACAGATACGCAGTATTTT. Amino acids: CASSFFRGTDTQYF.

J is TRBJ2-1 and V is TRBV4-1; perhaps TRBD2 as D (6 bases). Germline CDR1 and CDR2: MGHRA and YSYEKL. The CDR3 length is 15 residues. The V and J ends lost 0 bases and 9 bases respectively, with 15 bases between them. For the CDR3, the DNA is TGCGCCAGCAGCCAAGAAACCGGGAGAGGAGGTGAGCAGTTCTTC. Encoded protein: CASSQETGRGGEQFF.

The V and J genes are TRBV21-1 and TRBJ2-3; the table's D call of TRBD1 was not tested on the DNA. TRBV21-1 counts as a pseudogene. The CDR3 is made up of 15 amino acids. The CDR3 protein is CASRRKAGGGDTQYF. The CDR3 nucleotides are TGTGCCAGCCGACGAAAGGCAGGGGGCGGGGATACGCAGTATTTT.

This rearrangement joins TRBV7-8 to TRBJ1-1; D is unresolved. The CDR3 has 13 residues. The V end was cut by 5 bases, the J end by 1 base, with 8 bases between. The germline V gene has CDR1 SGHVS and CDR2 FQNEAQ. The chain's CDR3 is CASSVTENTEAFF. The CDR3 nucleotides are TGTGCCAGCAGCGTAACAGAGAACACTGAAGCTTTCTTT.

V is TRBV28 and J is TRBJ1-5; D call uncertain. Germline-derived CDR1 and CDR2 are MDHEN and SYDVKM. The ends were cut back, 3 bases at V and 4 bases at J, with 10 bases in the middle. CDR3 length: 14 amino acids. This CDR3 is CASSLRVWNQPQHF. CDR3 DNA: TGTGCCAGCAGTTTGAGGGTTTGGAATCAGCCCCAGCATTTT.

The V call is TRBV6-6, the J call TRBJ2-1; D is possibly TRBD2 (5 bases). CDR3 size: 15 residues. Germline V lookup: CDR1 MNHNY, CDR2 SVGAGI (reference sequence). Trimming took off 2 bases at V and 5 bases at J, with 13 bases between the two ends. CDR3 nucleotide sequence: TGTGCCAGCAGTTACCCCGAGGGCGGCCACAATGAGCAGTTCTTC. It specifies CASSYPEGGHNEQFF.

This chain uses TRBV2 with TRBJ2-5; perhaps TRBD1 as D (6 bases). Trimming removed 3 bases from V and 4 bases from J, with 15 bases in between. This CDR3 contains 15 residues. Germline lookup yields CDR1 SNHLY and CDR2 FYNNEI. The CDR3 sequence: CASSDTGFGVETQYF. CDR3 DNA: TGTGCCAGCAGTGACACAGGGTTTGGGGTAGAGACCCAGTACTTC.

The chain has TRBV10-2 and TRBJ1-3, with a possible D match to TRBD1 (6 bases). The CDR3 is 12 amino acids. V gave up 8 bases and J gave up 2 bases, with 7 bases separating them. CDR1 WSHSY and CDR2 SAAADI come from the germline V gene. CDR3 sequence reads: CASGDTGNTIYF. In DNA, the CDR3 is TGCGCCAGCGGGGACACTGGAAACACCATATATTTT.

The rearrangement uses TRBV27 and TRBJ2-1; 13 bases line up with TRBD2. The CDR3 has 21 residues. With V trimmed by 4 bases and J by 0 bases, 15 bases remained unmatched. Germline V lookup: CDR1 MNHEY, CDR2 SMNVEV (reference sequence). The CDR3 here is CASSSGGLAGVLYSSYNEQFF. As DNA, the CDR3 is TGTGCCAGCAGTTCAGGAGGACTAGCGGGAGTCCTATACAGCTCCTACAATGAGCAGTTCTTC.